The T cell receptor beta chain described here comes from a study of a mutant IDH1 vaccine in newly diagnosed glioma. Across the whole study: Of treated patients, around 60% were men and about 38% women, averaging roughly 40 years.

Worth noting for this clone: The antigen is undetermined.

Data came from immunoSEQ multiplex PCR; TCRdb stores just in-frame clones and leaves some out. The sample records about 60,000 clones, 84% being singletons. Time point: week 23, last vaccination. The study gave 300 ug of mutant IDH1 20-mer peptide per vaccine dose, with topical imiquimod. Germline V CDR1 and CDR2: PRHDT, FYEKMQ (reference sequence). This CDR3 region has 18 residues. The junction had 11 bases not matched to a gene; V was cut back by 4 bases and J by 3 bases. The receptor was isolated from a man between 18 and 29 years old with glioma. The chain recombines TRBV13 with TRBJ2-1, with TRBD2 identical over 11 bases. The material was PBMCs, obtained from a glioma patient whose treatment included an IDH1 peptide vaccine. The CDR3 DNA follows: TGTGCCAGCAGCTCCGATGTGACTAGCGGGGCCCTCTACAATGAGCAGTTCTTC. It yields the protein CASSSDVTSGALYNEQFF. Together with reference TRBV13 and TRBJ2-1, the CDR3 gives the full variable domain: AAGVIQSPRHLIKEKRETATLKCYPIPRHDTVYWYQQGPGQDPQFLISFYEKMQSDKGSIPDRFSAQQFSDYHSELNMSSLELGDSALYFCASSSDVTSGALYNEQFFGPGTRLTVL.